What follows describes a single T cell receptor (beta chain). The sample originates from a study of technical replicates of blood from a handful of donors. Sequencing used immunoSEQ multiplex PCR; TCRdb keeps in-frame clones, though not all of them. The repertoire has around 80,000 clones, 90% to 97% of them found once; the top ten carry about 0.3%. Germline V gene sequence: CDR1 SGHDN, CDR2 FVKESK. V was pared by 4 bases and J by 0 bases, with 7 bases between. The CDR3 runs 13 residues. Sequencing was performed on T cells isolated from PBMCs. This chain links TRBV14 with TRBJ2-7, with a weak D call TRBD1 (5 bases). The receptor's source is a human donor in good health. The CDR3: CASSLTGSYEQYF. CDR3 nucleotides: TGTGCCAGCAGCCTCACAGGCTCCTACGAGCAGTACTTC.